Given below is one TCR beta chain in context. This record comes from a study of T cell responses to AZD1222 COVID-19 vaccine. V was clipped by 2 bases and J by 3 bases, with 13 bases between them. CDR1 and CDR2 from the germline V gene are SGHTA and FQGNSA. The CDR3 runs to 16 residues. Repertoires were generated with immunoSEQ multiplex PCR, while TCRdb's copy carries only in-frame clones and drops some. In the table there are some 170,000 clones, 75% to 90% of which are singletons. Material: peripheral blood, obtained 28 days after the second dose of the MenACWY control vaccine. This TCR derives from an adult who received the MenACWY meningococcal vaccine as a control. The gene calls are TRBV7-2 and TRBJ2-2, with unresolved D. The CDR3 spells CASSLYGGSYTGELFF. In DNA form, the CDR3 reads TGTGCCAGCAGCTTATATGGCGGCAGCTACACCGGGGAGCTGTTTTTT.